What follows is one TCR beta chain and its context. Other DNA sequences within the sample encode an identical CDR3. Losses at the gene ends were 6 bases for V and 3 bases for J; bases not matched to a gene: 4. The CDR3 loop spans 15 amino acids. CDR1 is LNHDA and CDR2 is SQIVND in the germline V gene (reference sequence). The entry originates in a study of shared clonotypes between healthy human individuals. Here immunoSEQ multiplex PCR was the method, and the copy in TCRdb shows in-frame clones only, minus some. The sample includes approximately 640,000 clones, about two thirds seen only once; the top ten take around 2%.

The V gene is TRBV19, the J gene TRBJ2-1, with TRBD2 matching over 11 bases. The sample was memory CD4+ T cells sorted from blood. Described subset: CD45RA-negative fraction. This TCR was recovered from a woman aged 30 to 39 in good health. The CDR3 DNA sequence: TGTGCCAGTAGGGGGACTAGCGGCCTCTACAATGAGCAGTTCTTC. It encodes CASRGTSGLYNEQFF.